Below, 2 T cell receptor beta chains from the same sample are listed, as sequenced in a study of Ad26.COV2.S vaccination and SARS-CoV-2 variants. Repertoires were generated with immunoSEQ multiplex PCR, while TCRdb's copy carries only in-frame clones and drops some. The table shows roughly 300,000 clones, with 88% occurring only once. Treatment specified: some 20 received Ad26.COV2.S at low or high dose, single or two shots; 5 received placebo; per-sample allocation not given. It was on day 63 after the first vaccine or placebo injection that samples were taken. Specimen: peripheral blood, collected in a trial of Ad26.COV2.S vaccine versus placebo. These receptors were collected from a person aged 18-60 years who received the Ad26.COV2.S COVID-19 vaccine or a placebo.

V is TRBV5-6 and J is TRBJ1-3; unclear D gene. V lost 0 bases and J 0 bases, leaving 7 bases between the germline ends. Germline values: CDR1 SGHDT, CDR2 YYEEEE. The length of the CDR3 is 15 residues. This chain's CDR3 is CASSLVGPSGNTIYF. The CDR3 DNA is TGTGCCAGCAGCTTGGTAGGACCCTCTGGAAACACCATATATTTT.

The chain recombines TRBV3-1 (or the pseudogene TRBV3-2) with TRBJ1-3; 7 bases map to TRBD1. CDR1 is LGHDT and CDR2 is YNNKEL in the germline V gene (reference sequence). J gave up 4 bases and V 3 bases, and 0 bases lay outside the gene matches. The CDR3 loop spans 13 amino acids. The DNA of the CDR3 is TGTGCCAGCAGCCAGGGACAGGGAAACACCATATATTTT. Its protein is CASSQGQGNTIYF.